The clone carrying this T cell receptor beta chain was observed a few times. This CDR3 comprises 15 residues. The junction had 3 bases not matched to a gene; V was cut back by 0 bases and J by 5 bases. Germline-derived CDR1 and CDR2 are KGHSH and LQKENI. The data were obtained in a study of blood T cell repertoires in COVID-19. Looking at the study overall: Samples came from the United States, Italy and Spain, spanning acute and convalescent COVID-19. The analysed material was cDNA or gDNA that came from T cells, B-cell-depleted T cells, or PBMCs.

Per the original methods: From reference gene primer amplification, estimates of nucleated cell counts were derived. TCRdb's table, derived via immunoSEQ multiplex PCR, lists solely in-frame clones and lacks some. For V, J and clone size, that table is used; D and trimming come from the DNA. Counted here are 150,000 to 200,000 clones, 80% to 90% occurring once; the ten biggest clones make up roughly 8.2%. This sequence originates from a man between 60 and 75 years old with acute or convalescent COVID-19. V usage is TRBV18 and J usage is TRBJ2-1; 8 bases line up with TRBD1. Sample: peripheral blood. This chain's CDR3 is CASSPPTGGHNEQFF. CDR3 DNA: TGTGCCAGCTCACCACCCACAGGGGGACACAATGAGCAGTTCTTC.